The subject of this entry is one T cell receptor beta chain. This clone has only a few counts. What antigen it recognizes has not been identified. Base qualities are missing; no much larger clone stands one base away. In total, more than 500 healthy bone marrow donors made up the cohort. At the time of sampling, every cohort member was nominally healthy, though immune exposures that went unrecorded were likely present. The donor tested CMV seropositive and was one of the 289 seropositive cohort members. A peripheral blood sample was provided by each donor, and peripheral blood mononuclear cells were used for TCR beta sequencing. The Qiagen DNeasy Blood Extraction Kit was used to extract genomic DNA from the blood cell samples. The library was prepared using the immunoSEQ multiplex PCR assay. For the multiplex PCR, a mixture combining 60 forward primers for TCR Vbeta segments and 13 reverse primers for TCR Jbeta segments was used. The CDR3 region of rearranged TCR beta genes was amplified from genomic DNA by a multiplex PCR assay. The amplified TCR beta libraries were sequenced on the Illumina HiSeq System as 87-base-pair reads. The published analysis was carried out like this. In a later analysis, about 80 million unique TCR beta chains were counted across the roughly 610 repertoires, and approximately 11 million of these chains were shared by at least two donors. To remove PCR and sequencing errors, raw reads were error-corrected and collapsed into unique sequences using a nearest-neighbor algorithm that merged closely related sequences. Alignment of CDR3 sequences to IMGT reference sequences was used to assign V, D and J gene segments. For a sequence to be retained, a match of at least six nucleotides was required to both a V gene segment and a J gene segment. A rearrangement was called productive if the CDR3 had no stop codons and remained in frame with V and J, and every other rearrangement was called non-productive. CDR3 was defined by IMGT convention, running from the second conserved V-encoded cysteine to the conserved J-encoded phenylalanine. The earlier analysis of some 550 of the donors excluded any sequence lacking an unambiguous match to a single V gene segment. In an earlier analysis of approximately 560 of the donors, a V segment was called functional when productive rearrangements were above 56.7%, and segregating when the standard deviation between donors exceeded 5%. A statistical classification framework was developed to diagnose cytomegalovirus status using the catalog of TCR beta chain sequences. In a later analysis, V and J genes were assigned by comparing TCR nucleotide sequences against IMGT/GENE-DB human TR gene sequences. In a later analysis, CDR3 sequences and most-parsimonious VDJ recombination scenarios were assigned using the TCRdist pipeline. In a later analysis, each TCR beta chain was defined by its CDR3 amino acid sequence together with its V-gene family, and reads lacking a unique V-gene family were excluded. To address suspected cross-contamination and a sequencing artifact, a later analysis removed some 620 highly shared, low-generation-probability nucleotide sequences. In a later analysis, a clonal expansion index was calculated for each public chain from normalized within-repertoire ranks of inferred template counts. In a later analysis, generation probabilities were computed with a VDJ recombination model fitted to out-of-frame rearrangements, and the resulting probabilities were checked against IGoR. Hypergeometric tests were used in a later analysis to score TCR-TCR, TCR-HLA and TCR-CMV co-occurrence, with a repertoire-size bias correction applied to the TCR pairs. In a later analysis, false discovery rates were estimated by permuting HLA or CMV assignments 20 times. In a later analysis, co-occurring TCRs were grouped using DBSCAN, with TCRdist sequence similarity added in when clustering inside HLA-allele-positive subsets. Co-occurrence clustering excluded repertoires with fewer than 30,000 or more than 120,000 public chains, plus five with anomalous nucleotide sharing. Here the immuneACCESS table is served through TCRdb, limited to in-frame sequences with V and J called. Missing clones are a known gap in these copies; in checked studies unresolved V genes cover under half, and the rest lacks a known reason. V, J and clone size are taken as reported in that table, and D and trimming were inferred from the DNA itself. Recorded for this sample are about 120,000 clones; under 80% of them occurred a single time. The ten top clones hold approximately 30% of the sample.

The data belong to a study of cytomegalovirus exposure and HLA in healthy donors (dated by TCRdb to 2016 to 2017). Some background on the complete study: An earlier analysis of roughly 500 of the donors reported approximately 300 Gb of sequence data and 117 million unique TCR beta sequences obtained from around 180 million T cells. Rather than using new phenotypic data, the later analysis identified candidate immune exposures from TCR beta sequences and from how often those sequences occurred across donors. The number of typed donors differed by locus: about 629-630 for A, B, C, DRB1 and DQB1; 522 for DQA1; approximately 610 for DPA1; and about 470 for DPB1. To predict cytomegalovirus infection status, the study brought together high-throughput TCR immunosequencing, statistical association of individual TCRs with disease status, and machine learning. All discovery cohort repertoires had been generated on a single sequencing platform. Both class I and class II loci were covered by HLA typing, at four-digit resolution. A later genetic analysis took genome-wide SNP genotypes for about three fifths of the 666 donors and used that subset as a discovery cohort. The T cell repertoires of around 670 subjects were profiled by immunosequencing and related to cytomegalovirus serostatus. A later analysis re-analyzed previously published TCR beta repertoires from approximately 700 donors and added high-resolution HLA genotyping to study TCR occurrence patterns. Among some 410 genotyped donors of the cohort, an average of 235,054 unique TCR beta nucleotide sequences were sequenced per donor, roughly a sixth of them non-productive. To decide whether each TCR beta V gene segment behaved as functional or pseudogenic, an earlier analysis of over 500 of the donors relied on high-throughput TCR beta sequencing. In addition to the first cohort of roughly 670 subjects, a separate validation cohort of 120 different subjects was used. Roughly 300 gigabases of sequencing data and 78 million or so unique TCR sequences were included in an early release covering 550 to 650 HLA-typed donors. Alongside the repertoire data, information on donor age, sex, ethnicity and CMV serostatus was compiled. Among the roughly 400 genotyped donors, about 83% belonged to the genetic ancestry cluster associated with self-reported Caucasian donors. The study aimed to test whether signatures of past pathogen exposure could be identified by cataloging public T cell receptors. Because of strong linkage in the cohort, roughly five DR-DQ haplotypes were treated as single units for association and clustering. Broader findings and caveats from the paper: According to a later analysis, parvovirus B19, influenza, CMV and Epstein-Barr virus appeared linked to several top co-occurrence clusters. At a false discovery rate of 0.05, a later analysis linked around 17,000 TCR beta sequences to specific HLA alleles. A few of the identified cytomegalovirus-associated TCR beta chains were confirmed in vitro to be specific for cytomegalovirus antigens. Compared with the roughly 710-donor mean, donors in an Asian-associated ancestry cluster had fewer N-insertions in productive TCRs, according to a later genetic analysis. V-gene and J-gene trimming of TCR beta chains was associated with a missense DCLRE1C variant in a later genetic analysis, and the association was replicated in an independent cohort. In a later analysis, TCR association rates were found to vary across HLA loci, with the most associated TCRs seen for DRB1 alleles and the fewest for HLA-C alleles. The only immune exposure information available for the cohort was CMV serostatus. A further reported finding was that TCR beta sequences accurately predicted the HLA-A and HLA-B alleles for most subjects in the first cohort. Assigning TCR associations to individual alleles was difficult when HLA alleles, especially DR and DQ, strongly co-occurred. A cluster of highly shared sequence variants was judged likely to represent a technical artifact of the sequencing pipeline. In a later analysis, HLA-associated TCR beta chains were found to be more clonally expanded and to have lower generation probabilities than equally common non-associated chains. Roughly uniform sequencing depth across donors was assumed in presence/absence analyses, although this assumption may not hold. HLA typing was unavailable for some donors at each locus, so association tests used only the typed subset. According to a later analysis, most CMV-associated TCR beta chains appeared to be HLA-restricted, and the HLA associations seemed to be driven largely by CMV exposure. In this cohort, only TCR beta chains were sequenced, and detectable features were limited by the absence of alpha or paired-chain data. The classifier was reported to diagnose cytomegalovirus status with high specificity and sensitivity in both the original cohort and the validation cohort. Linkage disequilibrium might explain the correlated functional status among segregating V segments, but an unknown experimental factor could not be ruled out. In an earlier analysis of 587 of the donors, most TCR beta V segments appeared in productive rearrangements about 87% or about 30% of the time, broadly matching IMGT annotations. A total of around 150 TCR beta chains were listed by the study as associated with cytomegalovirus. The authors suggested that the approach could potentially be generalized to other disease states and immunological phenotypes. Over 15 rarely observed V segments, including chromosome 9 orphons, were excluded from the earlier analysis of several hundred of the donors because counts were too low. Most TCR sequences were seen in very few donors, while some public TCRs were found in many individuals. The 87-base-pair reads could not distinguish some IMGT-functional V segments, including TRBV6-2 and TRBV6-3, so those segments were excluded.

Including the terminal cysteine and phenylalanine, the CDR3 comprises 14 residues. Left in the record is the CDR3 DNA by itself, 42 bases read in frame from the first base. CDR1 KGHSH and CDR2 LQKENI are derived from the germline V gene. V has 3 bases trimmed and J has 3 bases trimmed; junction bases matching no gene number 4. Specimen: PBMCs. This receptor was obtained from a man aged 55 to 70 in good health and CMV-seropositive. The chain uses TRBV18 and TRBJ1-1, with 7 bases aligning to TRBD1. The sequenced DNA is TGTGCCAGCTCACCGGGCAGGGGGTACACTGAAGCTTTCTTT. Its protein reads: CASSPGRGYTEAFF.